This T cell receptor (beta chain) was obtained from a study of prognosis after radiotherapy for stage I lung cancer (dated by TCRdb to the early 2020s). The study in broad terms: Roughly 20 stage I NSCLC patients were enrolled in Nanjing, China, between April 2018 and January 2019. Under 15 of the patients were found to have newly diagnosed primary stage I lung tumors, and several were living with oligometastatic NSCLC after surgical resection of the primary tumor. All patients were considered medically inoperable, owing to comorbidities in around eleven and refusal of surgery in about seven. The cohort included approximately 13 men and about six women, with a median age of approximately 74 years and a range of roughly 50 to 85 years. On tumor histology, twelve patients had adenocarcinoma and several had squamous cell carcinoma. SBRT was given in 3 to 5 fractions with a biologically effective dose of at least 100 Gy, using image-guided IMRT or VMAT. SBRT was not combined with any concurrent therapy in any patient. Distant metastases were developed by four of the 19 patients after SBRT, at a median of around seven months, whereas no significant progression was observed in the other 15 patients. The study profiled peripheral blood TCR beta repertoires from stage I NSCLC patients before and after stereotactic body radiotherapy and related them to distant failure. The study sequenced some 38 blood samples from around 20 patients, one before and one after SBRT per patient. General findings and caveats noted by the study authors: After SBRT, the number of unique TCR clones decreased (median roughly 10,000 before versus some 6,400 after; Wilcoxon paired P=0.011). All reported P values were unadjusted for multiple comparisons. Post-SBRT Shannon entropy and its change from baseline were lower in patients who developed distant metastases; baseline Shannon entropy was not associated with metastases. The small cohort and short follow-up limited the study, so independent validation of the findings is needed. Tumor specificity of expanded TCR clones was not determined. Differences by metastasis status were reportedly seen in TRBV and TRBJ usage frequencies, involving two V genes at baseline and, after SBRT, several V genes and two J genes.

Turning to this clonotype: Its cognate antigen has yet to be identified. Within one base of it there is no much larger clone, and no base qualities were kept.

Two rounds of multiplex PCR were performed to amplify the TCR beta CDR3 region from genomic DNA. The first PCR round used primers specific to each TRBV and TRBJ gene, with sequences filed in Chinese patent CN105087789A. Universal primers were used in the second round of PCR. The Roche High Pure PCR Template Preparation Kit was used to extract genomic DNA from the frozen PBMCs. Paired-end sequencing with 151 bp reads was performed on the libraries using an Illumina HiSeq 3000. Regarding the original processing steps: Raw reads lacking the multiplex PCR primer sequences were removed with CutAdapt. PEAR was used to merge high-quality paired reads into contigs. By aligning each contig to reference sequences, MiXCR assigned the TRB V, D and J gene segments to that contig. CDR3 sequences were clustered by base quality and sequence similarity to remove sequencing errors. Shannon entropy, normalized by the natural log of the productive TCR sequence number, served as the measure of diversity. One minus Shannon entropy divided by the natural log of the number of unique clonotypes was used as the definition of clonality. Using the Youden index from ROC curves, the researchers picked the repertoire-metric cut-offs for progression-free survival, and all analyses were carried out in R 3.5.3. TCRdb itself trimmed the public reads at Q25 with fastp, ran MiXCR and retained productive beta chains. Duplicate CDR3 protein sequences are folded into a single record with the most common DNA and genes. The V and J calls shown here were made by TCRdb, not taken from the authors' results. This sample is represented by more than 15,000 distinct CDR3 sequences; around 50% of them were singletons. The ten largest account for 25% to 30% of the sample.

All patients had node-negative disease on CT and PET/CT, and none had a history of other malignancies or prior chemotherapy or radiotherapy. Around 6 milliliters of peripheral venous blood were drawn into EDTA tubes at each of two time points. Ficoll-Paque Plus density-gradient centrifugation was used to isolate PBMCs. Samples were stored at -80°C immediately after collection until analysis. Its CDR3 holds 22 amino acids, cysteine through phenylalanine. CDR3 DNA is the only sequence kept; it has 66 bases, read in frame from the first base. Germline trimming amounts to 8 bases on V and 6 bases on J, with 33 as the count of junction bases outside the gene matches.

The receptor chain draws on TRBV12-3 or TRBV12-4 and TRBJ2-1, with 8 bases matching TRBD2. This sequence originates from a donor aged 50 or older with non-small cell lung cancer. This specimen consisted of PBMCs, obtained before or after stereotactic body radiation therapy (not recorded which). The CDR3 protein: CASWGLAGGFGFGSTRSNEQFF. The sequence in DNA is TGTGCCAGCTGGGGTCTTGCGGGAGGATTCGGTTTTGGATCCACCAGGAGCAATGAGCAGTTCTTC.